The clone carrying this T cell receptor beta chain was recorded many times. With 5 bases clipped from V and 2 bases from J, the junction kept 4 bases outside the gene matches. Germline-derived CDR1 and CDR2 are PRHDT and FYEKMQ (reference sequence). CDR3 size: 15 residues. The sample originates from a study of patients with pleural tuberculosis. Via MiXCR, TCRdb re-called the reads, giving one row per CDR3 protein. The sample lists about 50,000 distinct CDR3 sequences, around 6.7% seen once, with under 20% in the top ten. This TCR derives from a human donor with pleural tuberculosis. The chain employs TRBV13 and TRBJ2-1, with TRBD2 matching 9 bases. DNA of the CDR3: TGTGCCAGCAGCCTTAGCGGGGGAGCCTACAATGAGCAGTTCTTC. Its translation is CASSLSGGAYNEQFF.